This TCR beta chain is drawn from a study of T cell changes during pregnancy in multiple sclerosis. CDR1 MNHEY and CDR2 SVGAGI come from the germline V gene. The CDR3 totals 14 residues. V was trimmed by 1 base and J by 8 bases, leaving 11 bases between them. TCRdb keeps only in-frame clones here, not all; method: immunoSEQ multiplex PCR. The sample holds tens of thousands of clones, more than 85% seen once. This clonotype was obtained from a female donor with multiple sclerosis, enrolled in a pregnancy study. The V gene is TRBV6-5, the J gene TRBJ1-4; the D gene is possibly TRBD1 (6 bases). This specimen was peripheral blood, taken before pregnancy. This CDR3 reads CASSYFVQGEKLFF. Here the CDR3 DNA reads TGTGCCAGCAGTTACTTCGTACAGGGAGAAAAACTGTTTTTT.